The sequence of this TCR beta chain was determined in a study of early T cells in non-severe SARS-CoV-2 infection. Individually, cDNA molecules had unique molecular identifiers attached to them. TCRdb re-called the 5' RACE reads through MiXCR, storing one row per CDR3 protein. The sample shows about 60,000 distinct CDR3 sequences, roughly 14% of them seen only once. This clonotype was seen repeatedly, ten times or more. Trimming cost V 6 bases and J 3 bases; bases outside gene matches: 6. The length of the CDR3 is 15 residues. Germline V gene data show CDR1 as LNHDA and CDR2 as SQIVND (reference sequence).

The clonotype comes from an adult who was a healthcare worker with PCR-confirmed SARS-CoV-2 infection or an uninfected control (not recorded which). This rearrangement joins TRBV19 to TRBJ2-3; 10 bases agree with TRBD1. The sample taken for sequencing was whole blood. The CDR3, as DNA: TGTGCCAGTAGATTGCCGGGACAGGGGACAGATACGCAGTATTTT. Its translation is CASRLPGQGTDTQYF.